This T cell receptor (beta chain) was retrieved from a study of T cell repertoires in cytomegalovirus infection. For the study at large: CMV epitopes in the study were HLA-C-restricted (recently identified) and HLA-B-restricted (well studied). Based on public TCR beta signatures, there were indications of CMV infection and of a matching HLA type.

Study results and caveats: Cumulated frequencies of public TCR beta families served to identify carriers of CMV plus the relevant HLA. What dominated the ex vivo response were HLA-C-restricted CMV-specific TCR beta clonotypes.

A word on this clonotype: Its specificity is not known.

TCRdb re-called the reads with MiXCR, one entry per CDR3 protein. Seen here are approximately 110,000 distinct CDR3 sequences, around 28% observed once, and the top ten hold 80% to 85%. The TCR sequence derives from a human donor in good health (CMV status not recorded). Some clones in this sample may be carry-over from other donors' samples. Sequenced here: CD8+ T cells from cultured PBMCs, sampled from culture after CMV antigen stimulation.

As DNA, the CDR3 is TGCAGTGCTAGGGAGTTCGCAGGGCCTCTGAACACTGAAGCTTTCTTT. It translates to CSAREFAGPLNTEAFF. The chain links TRBV20-1 to TRBJ1-1; tentatively, D is TRBD1 (5 bases). The V end was cut by 3 bases, the J end by 0 bases, with 17 bases between. This CDR3 is 16 amino acids long. The germline V gene encodes CDR1 DFQATT and CDR2 SNEGSKA (reference sequence).